The entry below describes one TCR beta chain. Its antigen is unknown. Libraries were prepared by immunoSEQ multiplex PCR; TCRdb keeps only in-frame clonotypes and omits some of them. This table holds around 990,000 clones, 70% to 85% found once. These data come from a study of shared clonotypes between healthy human individuals. Study-wide context: Aged between 18 and 49, the donors were two women and three men.

Regarding the study as a whole: Naive subsets, compared against memory subsets, generally had larger estimated richness values.

Nashville, Tennessee was home to all donors, who were Caucasian adults. The V gene's germline CDR1 is MNHNS and CDR2 SASEGT. V gave up 6 bases and J gave up 1 base, with 13 bases separating them. The CDR3 is 14 residues long. Sequencing input: memory CD4+ T cells from PBMCs. Documented subset: CD45RA-negative fraction. The receptor was derived from a man aged 18 to 35 in good health. Some clones in this sample may be carry-over from other donors' samples. The genes are TRBV6-1 and TRBJ2-7, with D maybe TRBD1 (5 bases). The DNA for the CDR3 is TGTGCCAGCAGGGGAAGGCAGGGATCCTACGAGCAGTACTTC. It is translated as CASRGRQGSYEQYF.